A single sample gave rise to the 23 T cell receptor beta chains below, sequenced in a study of cytomegalovirus exposure and HLA in healthy donors. This PCR relied on a set of 60 Vbeta primers and 13 Jbeta primers. Sequenced by immunoSEQ multiplex PCR; TCRdb stores in-frame clones only, minus some. This table has tens of thousands of clones, roughly two thirds appearing once. Sequenced input: PBMCs. The receptor source for this set is a middle-aged man in good health and CMV-seronegative.

The DNA of the CDR3 is TGTGCCAGCAGCTTAGCCACGGGGGGGGTCGAGACCCAGTACTTC. Translation gives CASSLATGGVETQYF. The V and J genes are TRBV7-9 and TRBJ2-5; the match to TRBD2 covers 8 bases. V gave up 0 bases and J gave up 5 bases; unmatched junction bases: 5. The CDR3 extends over 15 amino acids. Germline V gene sequence: CDR1 SEHNR, CDR2 FQNEAQ (reference sequence).

This clone was found a few times. J is TRBJ2-7 and V is TRBV7-8; D gene unclear. Germline V gene sequence: CDR1 SGHVS, CDR2 FQNEAQ. The CDR3 length is 13 residues. Trimming pared 5 bases from V and 4 bases from J, leaving 12 bases between. CDR3 in DNA: TGTGCCAGCAGCCACAGTGGCAGGTACGAGCAGTACTTC. Translating gives CASSHSGRYEQYF.

J is TRBJ2-3 and V is TRBV5-6; no clear D. The V gene's germline CDR1 is SGHDT and CDR2 YYEEEE. V lost 0 bases, J lost 2 bases, and 10 bases lay in between. The CDR3 totals 15 residues. The CDR3 region is CASSLARSYTDTQYF. The CDR3 DNA is TGTGCCAGCAGCTTGGCGCGATCGTACACAGATACGCAGTATTTT.

The chain is built from TRBV19 and TRBJ2-1; 12 positions agree with TRBD2. V trimming: 3 bases; J trimming: 9 bases; junction bases outside the gene matches: 9. Per germline, CDR1 LNHDA and CDR2 SQIVND (reference sequence). The CDR3 runs 16 residues. The CDR3 DNA reads as TGTGCCAGTAGTATCTATCCTAGCGGGGGGGCACTTGAGCAGTTCTTC. This encodes CASSIYPSGGALEQFF.

The V gene is TRBV29-1, the J gene TRBJ1-3; D is ambiguous. The germline V gene encodes CDR1 SQVTM and CDR2 ANQGSEA. The CDR3 is 11 residues long. Trimming stripped 7 bases from V and 4 bases from J, with 8 bases between. CDR3 protein: CSAHQGNTIYF. The CDR3 region has the DNA TGCAGCGCTCACCAGGGAAACACCATATATTTT. The full variable domain, in which reference TRBV29-1 and TRBJ1-3 provide the parts outside the CDR3, is SAVISQKPSRDICQRGTSLTIQCQVDSQVTMMFWYRQQPGQSLTLIATANQGSEATYESGFVIDKFPISRPNLTFSTLTVSNMSPEDSSIYLCSAHQGNTIYFGEGSWLTVV.

The V call is TRBV5-1, the J call TRBJ2-2; no clear D gene. Trimming took off 2 bases at V and 0 bases at J, with 17 bases between the two ends. The CDR3 runs to 18 residues. Per germline, CDR1 SGHRS and CDR2 YFSETQ. Here the CDR3 DNA reads TGCGCCAGCAGCTTTCATCCCCGGGTTGGATCGAACACCGGGGAGCTGTTTTTT. Translated, it gives CASSFHPRVGSNTGELFF.

This chain joins TRBV14 and TRBJ2-7, with a tentative D call TRBD2 (6 bases). The CDR3 contains 14 residues. Trimming left V 2 bases short and J 3 bases short, with 11 bases between. Germline V gives CDR1 SGHDN, CDR2 FVKESK. The CDR3 sequence: CASSQPGTFYEQYF. The CDR3 coding sequence is TGTGCCAGCAGCCAACCGGGGACTTTCTACGAGCAGTACTTC.

V gene TRBV9 combines with J gene TRBJ2-3, with 11 bases matching TRBD2. The CDR3 runs 15 residues. Trimming at V came to 3 bases and at J to 4 bases, leaving 4 bases not matched to a gene. The germline gives CDR1 SGDLS, CDR2 YYNGEE. The chain's CDR3 is CASSAQTSGADTQYF. The CDR3 nucleotides read TGTGCCAGCAGCGCCCAGACTAGCGGGGCAGATACGCAGTATTTT.

V and J are TRBV6-5 and TRBJ2-1, with a tentative D call TRBD1 (6 bases). V was cut by 4 bases and J by 8 bases, with 12 bases left in between. Germline CDR1 reads MNHEY; CDR2 reads SVGAGI. The CDR3 totals 13 residues. The CDR3: CASSWRQVDEQFF. CDR3 DNA sequence: TGTGCCAGCAGTTGGCGACAGGTCGATGAGCAGTTCTTC.

The chain couples TRBV20-1 to TRBJ1-4; no reliable D call. This CDR3 is built from 11 residues. CDR1 is DFQATT and CDR2 is SNEGSKA in the germline V gene (reference sequence). Between the trimmed V and J ends, which lost 3 bases and 7 bases, there was a span of 6 bases. The CDR3 region is CSASPSEKLFF. CDR3 in DNA: TGCAGTGCTAGTCCGAGTGAAAAACTGTTTTTT.

The J gene is TRBJ2-7, the V gene TRBV12-5, with D unresolved. V lost 3 bases, J lost 7 bases, and 10 bases lay in between. The V gene's germline CDR1 is LGHNT and CDR2 FRNRAP. This CDR3 comprises 12 residues. The CDR3 DNA reads TGTGCTAGTGGTTTATCCCCGGGTGAGCAGTACTTC. This sequence encodes CASGLSPGEQYF.

The chain recombines TRBV29-1 with TRBJ2-2; D may be TRBD1 (6 bases). This CDR3 comprises 15 residues. Per germline, CDR1 SQVTM and CDR2 ANQGSEA. V was shortened by 6 bases and J by 0 bases, with 14 bases between the two germline ends. The CDR3 bases are TGCAGCGTCGACGACAGGCGGACGAACACCGGGGAGCTGTTTTTT. Translation gives CSVDDRRTNTGELFF.

This clone rates as medium-sized. The sample contains more than one DNA sequence encoding this CDR3. The chain links TRBV9 to TRBJ1-1; 11 bases agree with TRBD1. This CDR3 spans 15 amino acids. With V trimmed by 0 bases and J by 5 bases, 3 bases remained unmatched. Germline-derived CDR1 and CDR2 are SGDLS and YYNGEE. CDR3 sequence: CASSVAGTGGTEAFF. The CDR3, as DNA: TGTGCCAGCAGCGTAGCCGGGACAGGGGGGACTGAAGCTTTCTTT.

CDR3 coding DNA: TGTGCCATCAGTGGTCCGGGGACTTTCCCTGAAGCTTTCTTT. Translating it yields CAISGPGTFPEAFF. The chain uses TRBV10-3 and TRBJ1-1, with a possible D match to TRBD1 (5 bases). V was clipped by 4 bases and J by 6 bases, with 15 bases between them. The CDR3 runs to 14 residues. Germline CDR1 is ENHRY and CDR2 is SYGVKD.

The chain recombines TRBV5-1 with TRBJ2-1, with TRBD1 matching 8 bases. Germline assignment: CDR1 SGHRS and CDR2 YFSETQ. CDR3 size: 15 residues. J lost 7 bases, V lost 0 bases, and 6 bases had no gene match. The CDR3 region is CASSLEMHRGNEQFF. The DNA for the CDR3 is TGCGCCAGCAGCTTGGAGATGCACAGGGGGAATGAGCAGTTCTTC.

The CDR3 spells CASRSGGDGGEAFF. CDR3 coding DNA: TGTGCCAGTCGAAGCGGCGGGGATGGGGGTGAAGCTTTCTTT. The chain combines TRBV19 with TRBJ1-1, with TRBD1 as a possible D gene (5 bases). Germline-derived CDR1 and CDR2 are LNHDA and SQIVND (reference sequence). With 8 bases removed from V and 7 bases from J, the gap between germline ends came to 20 bases. The CDR3 consists of 14 residues.

V gene TRBV19 combines with J gene TRBJ2-3, with TRBD1 matching over 11 bases. Trimming removed 6 bases from V and 6 bases from J; junction bases left unmatched: 8. Germline V gives CDR1 LNHDA, CDR2 SQIVND (reference sequence). This CDR3 contains 15 residues. The CDR3 region is CASRQGQGAWDTQYF. Here the CDR3 DNA reads TGTGCCAGTAGACAAGGACAGGGGGCTTGGGATACGCAGTATTTT.

The rearrangement joins TRBV2 to TRBJ2-3; 13 positions agree with TRBD2. J lost 5 bases, V lost 6 bases, and 5 bases had no gene match. This CDR3 has 15 amino acids. Germline CDR1 SNHLY, CDR2 FYNNEI. The CDR3 DNA follows: TGTGCCAGCAGGGTACTAGCGGGGGGGCGAGATACGCAGTATTTT. Protein: CASRVLAGGRDTQYF.

This clone was counted a single time. The chain links TRBV2 to TRBJ2-4; 9 bases line up with TRBD2. This CDR3 comprises 14 residues. V trimming: 3 bases; J trimming: 10 bases; junction bases outside the gene matches: 7. Germline V gene sequence: CDR1 SNHLY, CDR2 FYNNEI. The CDR3, as DNA: TGTGCCAGCAGTGATTGGATAGCGGGGGAAATTCAGTACTTC. This sequence encodes CASSDWIAGEIQYF.

This chain connects TRBV6-5 to TRBJ2-7, with D possibly matching TRBD2 (5 bases). Trimming stripped 3 bases from V and 3 bases from J, with 15 bases between. Looked up from germline, CDR1 is MNHEY and CDR2 is SVGAGI. The CDR3 covers 15 residues. CDR3 sequence (DNA): TGTGCCAGCAGTTATGGAACAGTGGGAGTCTACGAGCAGTACTTC. Translated: CASSYGTVGVYEQYF.

The CDR3 loop is CASSRVGDRVVNTEAFF. The CDR3 region has the DNA TGTGCCAGCAGCCGAGTGGGGGACAGGGTGGTGAACACTGAAGCTTTCTTT. V usage is TRBV5-4 and J usage is TRBJ1-1; 9 positions match TRBD1. The length of the CDR3 is 17 residues. After removal of 4 bases from V and 0 bases from J, the junction contained 10 bases not matched to a gene. Per the germline V gene, CDR1 is SGHNT and CDR2 is YYREEE (reference sequence).

With respect to this clone: Its ends do not fully match the called genes, so a read error is possible. The chain recombines TRBV7-9 with TRBJ2-4, with D tentatively TRBD2 (7 bases). Germline V gives CDR1 SEHNR, CDR2 FQNEAQ (reference sequence). This CDR3 has 18 amino acids. In DNA, the CDR3 is TGTTCCAGCAGCTTTTTCGAGGGGGGGGCGGATCCCAAAAACATTCAGTACTTC. Residues: CSSSFFEGGADPKNIQYF.

The genes are TRBV6-1 and TRBJ1-4, with a possible D match to TRBD1 (5 bases). CDR1 is MNHNS and CDR2 is SASEGT in the germline V gene. CDR3 length: 15 amino acids. V was shortened by 3 bases and J by 3 bases, with 11 bases between the two germline ends. The CDR3 region has the DNA TGTGCCAGCAGTGACCAGGGCTGGGCTAATGAAAAACTGTTTTTT. Translating it yields CASSDQGWANEKLFF.